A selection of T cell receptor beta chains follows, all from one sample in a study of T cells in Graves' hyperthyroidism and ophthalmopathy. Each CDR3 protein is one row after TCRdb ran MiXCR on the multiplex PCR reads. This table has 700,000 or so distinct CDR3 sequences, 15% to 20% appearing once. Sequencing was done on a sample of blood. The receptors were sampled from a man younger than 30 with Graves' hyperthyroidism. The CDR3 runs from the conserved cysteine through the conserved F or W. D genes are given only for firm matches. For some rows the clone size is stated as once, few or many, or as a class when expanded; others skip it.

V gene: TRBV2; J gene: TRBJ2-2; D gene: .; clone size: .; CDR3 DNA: TGTGCCAGCAGCGCTGGACCTCCTGCGGGTGGGGAGCTGTTTTTT; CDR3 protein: CASSAGPPAGGELFF
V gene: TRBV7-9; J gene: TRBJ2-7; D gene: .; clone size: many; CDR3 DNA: TGTGCCAGCGGGGGACTGGAAGGAGGCGACGAGCAGTACTTC; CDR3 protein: CASGGLEGGDEQYF
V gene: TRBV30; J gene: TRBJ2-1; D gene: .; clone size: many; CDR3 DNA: TGTGCCTCCTCTTTTCTGGAGAGCCTTTACAATGAGCAGTTCTTC; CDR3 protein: CASSFLESLYNEQFF
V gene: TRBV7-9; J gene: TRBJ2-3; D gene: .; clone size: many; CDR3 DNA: TGTGCCAGCAGCTTAGGGCCAACCACAGATACGCAGTATTTT; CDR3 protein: CASSLGPTTDTQYF
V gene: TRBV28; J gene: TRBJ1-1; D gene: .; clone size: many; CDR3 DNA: TGTGCCAGCAGTTTGCAGTCTGAAGCTTTCTTT; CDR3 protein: CASSLQSEAFF
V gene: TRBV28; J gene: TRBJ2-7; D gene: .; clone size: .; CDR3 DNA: TGTGCCAGCAGTTTAGGGGGTTACAAGCAGTACTTC; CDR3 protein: CASSLGGYKQYF
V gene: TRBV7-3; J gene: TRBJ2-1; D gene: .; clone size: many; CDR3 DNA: TGTGCCAGCAGCTTAAGGGGCAGGGGTAATAATGAGCAGTTCTTC; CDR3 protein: CASSLRGRGNNEQFF
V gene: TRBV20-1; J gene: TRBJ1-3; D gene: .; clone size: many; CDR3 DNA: TGCAGTGCTAGAGATCCGGGATCGTATGGAAACACCATATATTTT; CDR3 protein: CSARDPGSYGNTIYF
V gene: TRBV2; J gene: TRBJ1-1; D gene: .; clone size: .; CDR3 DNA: TGTGCCAGCACACGGGTAGAGAACACTGAAGCTTTCTTT; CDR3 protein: CASTRVENTEAFF
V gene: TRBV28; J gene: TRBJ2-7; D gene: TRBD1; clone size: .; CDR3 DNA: TGTGCCAGCAGCCCCGCGTTGGGACAGAGCTACGAGCAGTACTTC; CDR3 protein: CASSPALGQSYEQYF
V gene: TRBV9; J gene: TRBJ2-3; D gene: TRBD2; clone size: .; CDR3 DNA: TGTGCCAGCAGCGTAACCGGGAGGGAGGCAGATACGCAGTATTTT; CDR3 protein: CASSVTGREADTQYF
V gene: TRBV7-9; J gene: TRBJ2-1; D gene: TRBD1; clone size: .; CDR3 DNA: TGTGCCAGCAGAGAGACAGGGGGAACCTACAATGAGCAGTTCTTC; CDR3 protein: CASRETGGTYNEQFF
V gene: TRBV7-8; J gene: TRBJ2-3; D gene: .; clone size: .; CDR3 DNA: TGTGCCAGCAGCTTTACCCCCACAGATACGCAGTATTTT; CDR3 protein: CASSFTPTDTQYF
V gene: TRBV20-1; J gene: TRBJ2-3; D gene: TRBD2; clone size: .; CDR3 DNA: TGCAGTGTTGTTGGGACTAGCGGTACCCCGTTGGGCACAGATACGCAGTATTTT; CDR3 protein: CSVVGTSGTPLGTDTQYF
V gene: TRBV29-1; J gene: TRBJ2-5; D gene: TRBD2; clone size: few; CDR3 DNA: TGCAGCGTCCCCGGAGAGGTAGCGGGAGTAAGTGAGACCCAGTACTTC; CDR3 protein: CSVPGEVAGVSETQYF
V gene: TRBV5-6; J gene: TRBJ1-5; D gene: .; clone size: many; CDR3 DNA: TGTGCCAGCAGCTTACAGGGTATCCATCAGCCCCAGCATTTT; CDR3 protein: CASSLQGIHQPQHF
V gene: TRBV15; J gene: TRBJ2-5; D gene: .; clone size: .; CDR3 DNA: TGTGCCACCAGCAGAGATCTGGGGACCCAGTACTTC; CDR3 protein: CATSRDLGTQYF
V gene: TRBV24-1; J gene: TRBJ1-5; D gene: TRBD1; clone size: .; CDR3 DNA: TGTGCCACCAGTGATACTCGACAGGGTATAGACGGCAATCAGCCCCAGCATTTT; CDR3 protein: CATSDTRQGIDGNQPQHF
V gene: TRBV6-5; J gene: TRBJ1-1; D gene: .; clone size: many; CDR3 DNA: TGTGCCAGCAGTTACTCTGCGGGGACGGGTGAAGCTTTCTTT; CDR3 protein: CASSYSAGTGEAFF
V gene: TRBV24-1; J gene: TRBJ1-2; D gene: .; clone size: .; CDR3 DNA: TGTGCCACCAGTGATGACGTAGGCGTAGGCTACACCTTC; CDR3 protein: CATSDDVGVGYTF
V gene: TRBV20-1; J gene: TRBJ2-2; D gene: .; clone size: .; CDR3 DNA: TGCAGTGCTAGGCCTGACAGCGTGGTCGGGGAGCTGTTTTTT; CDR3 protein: CSARPDSVVGELFF
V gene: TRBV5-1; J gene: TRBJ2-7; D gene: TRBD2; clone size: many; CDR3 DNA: TGCGCCAGCAGCTCAATACTAGCGGGAGGGACCTACGAGCAGTACTTC; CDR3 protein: CASSSILAGGTYEQYF
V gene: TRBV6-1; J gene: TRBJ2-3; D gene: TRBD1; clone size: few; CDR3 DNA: TGTGCCAGCAGTTCGCCGGGACAGGGGGCTTCAGATACGCAGTATTTT; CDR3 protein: CASSSPGQGASDTQYF
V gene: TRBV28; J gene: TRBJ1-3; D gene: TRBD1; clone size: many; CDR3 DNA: TGTGCCAGCAGTCCGGACAGGGGGCGCGGAAACACCATATATTTT; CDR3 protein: CASSPDRGRGNTIYF
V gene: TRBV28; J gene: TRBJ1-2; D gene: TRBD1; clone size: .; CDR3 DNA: TGTGCCACCACAGGGGGATATGGCTACACCTTC; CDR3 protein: CATTGGYGYTF
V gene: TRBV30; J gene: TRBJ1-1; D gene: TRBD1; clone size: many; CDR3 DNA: TGTGCCTGGAGTCAGGACAGGGGCACTGAAGCTTTCTTT; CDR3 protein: CAWSQDRGTEAFF
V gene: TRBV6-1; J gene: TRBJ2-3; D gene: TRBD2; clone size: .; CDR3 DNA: TGTGCCAGCAGTGTTACGACTAGCGGGAGGGATACGCAGTATTTT; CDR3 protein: CASSVTTSGRDTQYF
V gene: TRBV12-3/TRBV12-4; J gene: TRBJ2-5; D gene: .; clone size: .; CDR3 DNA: TGTGCCAGCAGTAAACAGGGGGGGCAAGAGACCCAGTACTTC; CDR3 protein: CASSKQGGQETQYF
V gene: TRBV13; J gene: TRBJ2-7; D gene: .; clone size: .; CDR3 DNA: TGTGCCAGCAGCCCAGGGACCACCCACTACGAGCAGTACTTC; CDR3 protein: CASSPGTTHYEQYF
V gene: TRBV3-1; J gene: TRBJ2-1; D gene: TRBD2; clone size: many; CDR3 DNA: TGTGCCAGCATGCGAGCGGGAGACGAGCAGTTCTTC; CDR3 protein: CASMRAGDEQFF
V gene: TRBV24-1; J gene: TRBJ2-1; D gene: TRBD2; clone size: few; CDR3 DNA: TGTGCCACCAGTGGGACTAGCGGCACCTACAATGAGCAGTTCTTC; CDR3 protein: CATSGTSGTYNEQFF
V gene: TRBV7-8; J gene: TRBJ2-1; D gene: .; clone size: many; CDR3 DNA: TGTGCCAGCAGCTTTAACCTGGGAGGCGGAGGCTACAATGAGCAGTTCTTC; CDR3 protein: CASSFNLGGGGYNEQFF
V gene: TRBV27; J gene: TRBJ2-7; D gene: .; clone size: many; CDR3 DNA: TGTGCCAGCGGCAGGGATCCCTACGAGCAGTACTTC; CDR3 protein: CASGRDPYEQYF
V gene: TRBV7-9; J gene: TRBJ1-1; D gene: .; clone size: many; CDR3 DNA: TGTGCCCTCTGGGACATCCTCTCCCCTGAAGCTTTCTTT; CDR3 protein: CALWDILSPEAFF
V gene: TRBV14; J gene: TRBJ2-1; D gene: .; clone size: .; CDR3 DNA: TGTGCCAGCAGCCAAGTTACTCCCTACAATGAGCAGTTCTTC; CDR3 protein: CASSQVTPYNEQFF
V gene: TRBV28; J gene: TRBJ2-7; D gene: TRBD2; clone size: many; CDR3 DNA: TGTGCCAGCAGTTTGTTAGCGGGAGGGTCCTACGAGCAGTACTTC; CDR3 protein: CASSLLAGGSYEQYF
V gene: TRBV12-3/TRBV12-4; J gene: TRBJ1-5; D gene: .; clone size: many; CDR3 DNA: TGTGCCAGCAGTTTGAGCCGCAGCCCCCAGCATTTT; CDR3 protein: CASSLSRSPQHF
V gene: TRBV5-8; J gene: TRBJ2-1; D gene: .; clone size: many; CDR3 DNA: TGTGCCAGCAGCTTTACGGGGTCGAGCAATGAGCAGTTCTTC; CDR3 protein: CASSFTGSSNEQFF
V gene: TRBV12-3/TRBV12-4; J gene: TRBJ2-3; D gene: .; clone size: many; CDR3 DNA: TGTGCCTCCACGGGGGCACTCACAGATACGCAGTATTTT; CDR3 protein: CASTGALTDTQYF
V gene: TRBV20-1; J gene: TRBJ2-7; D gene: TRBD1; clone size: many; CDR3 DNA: TGCAGTGCCCTGGGACAGGGGGCGGCCTACGAGCAGTACTTC; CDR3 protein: CSALGQGAAYEQYF
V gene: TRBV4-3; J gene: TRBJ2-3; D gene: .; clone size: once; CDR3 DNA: TGCGCCAGCAGCCAAGTCAGATCTGGCACAGATACGCAGTATTTT; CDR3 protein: CASSQVRSGTDTQYF
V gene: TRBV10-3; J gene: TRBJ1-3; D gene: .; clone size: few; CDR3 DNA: TGTGCCATCAGTGACCCAACTAATTACAGCAATGGAAACACCATATATTTT; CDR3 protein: CAISDPTNYSNGNTIYF
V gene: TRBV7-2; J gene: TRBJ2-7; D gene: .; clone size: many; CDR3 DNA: TGTGCCAGCAGCTTAGCGGTTAGCGGAAGAATCTACGAGCAGTACTTC; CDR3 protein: CASSLAVSGRIYEQYF
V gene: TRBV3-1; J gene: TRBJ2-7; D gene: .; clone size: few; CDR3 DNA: TGTGCCAGCAGCCAGTCGTTAGCGGGACAGTCCTACGAGCAGCACTTC; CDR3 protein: CASSQSLAGQSYEQHF
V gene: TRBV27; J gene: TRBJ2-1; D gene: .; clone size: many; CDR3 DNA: TGTGCCAGCGGGCTCAATGAGCAGTTCTTC; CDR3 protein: CASGLNEQFF
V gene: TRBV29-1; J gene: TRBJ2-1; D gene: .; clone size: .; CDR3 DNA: TGCAGCGTTGAGCCGGCTATCCACGATGAGCAGTTCTTC; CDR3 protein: CSVEPAIHDEQFF
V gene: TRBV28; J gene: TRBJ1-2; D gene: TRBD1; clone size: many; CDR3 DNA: TGTGCCAGCAGTTTACAGGGGGGCGAGGGCTACACCTTC; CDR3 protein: CASSLQGGEGYTF
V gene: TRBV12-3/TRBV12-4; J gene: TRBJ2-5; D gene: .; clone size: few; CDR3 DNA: TGTGCCAGCAGTTTCGTGGGGGCCCCCAGTGAGACCCAGTACTTC; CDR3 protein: CASSFVGAPSETQYF
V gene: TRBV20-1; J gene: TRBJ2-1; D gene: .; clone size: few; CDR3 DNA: TGCAGTGCTAGAGATATCGGCGGGCCGAGCTCCTACAATGAGCAGTTCTTC; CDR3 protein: CSARDIGGPSSYNEQFF
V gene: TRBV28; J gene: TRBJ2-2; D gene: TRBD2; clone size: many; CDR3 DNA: TGTGCCAGCAGTTTGGTGGGACTAGCGGGTTCCGGGGAGCTGTTTTTT; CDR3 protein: CASSLVGLAGSGELFF
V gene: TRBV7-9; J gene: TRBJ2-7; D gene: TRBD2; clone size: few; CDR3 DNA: TGTGCCAGCAGCCAAGTAATCCTAGCGGGAGGGACCTACGAGCAGTACTTC; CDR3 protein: CASSQVILAGGTYEQYF
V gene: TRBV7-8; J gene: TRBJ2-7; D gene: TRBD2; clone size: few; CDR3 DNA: TGTGCCAGCAGCTGGGGGAGTAGCGGGGGGTCCTACGAGCAGTACTTC; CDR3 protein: CASSWGSSGGSYEQYF
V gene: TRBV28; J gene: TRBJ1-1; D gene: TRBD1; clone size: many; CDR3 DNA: TGTGCCAGCAGCAACAGGGGTGATAACACTGAAGCTTTCTTT; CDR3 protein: CASSNRGDNTEAFF
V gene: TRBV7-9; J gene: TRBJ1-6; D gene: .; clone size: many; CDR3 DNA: TGTGCCAGCAGCTTATCAGGGGTGGGTTCACCCCTCCACTTT; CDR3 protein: CASSLSGVGSPLHF
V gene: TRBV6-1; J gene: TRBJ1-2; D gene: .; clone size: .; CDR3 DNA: TGTGCCAGCAGCCCCGGGACCCCGGCGAACTATGGCTACACCTTC; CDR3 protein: CASSPGTPANYGYTF
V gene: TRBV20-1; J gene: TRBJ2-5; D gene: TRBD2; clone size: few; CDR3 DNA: TGCAGTGGGGCTAGCGGAATTCAAGAGACCCAGTACTTC; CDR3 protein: CSGASGIQETQYF
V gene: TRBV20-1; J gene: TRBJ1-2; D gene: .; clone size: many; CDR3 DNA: TGCAGTGCTAGAGCCCCGGCGGGCAGCTACACCTTC; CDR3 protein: CSARAPAGSYTF
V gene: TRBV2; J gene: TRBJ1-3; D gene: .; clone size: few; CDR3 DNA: TGTGCCAGCAGCCCGCATGGAGTAACCGGAAACACCATATATTTT; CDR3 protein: CASSPHGVTGNTIYF
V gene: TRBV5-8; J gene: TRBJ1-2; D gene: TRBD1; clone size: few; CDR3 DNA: TGTGCCAGCAGCAAGGACAGGGACTATGGCTACACCTTC; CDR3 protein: CASSKDRDYGYTF